The clone carrying this T cell receptor (beta chain) was seen more than once but under ten times. Its antigen is unknown. This specimen comes from a study of blood T cells in healthy people across ages. Alongside a J-beta primer mix, a sample-barcoded 5' primer served in a second PCR lasting about 6 to 11 cycles. TCRdb itself ran the 5' RACE reads through MiXCR, one entry per CDR3 protein. This sample has 750,000 to 950,000 distinct CDR3 sequences; around half occur once, and the top ten carry approximately 40%. Each donor gave approximately 9.1 milliliters of peripheral blood. The study's findings and limits: Expanded clonotype shifts may have been confounded, as the donors had an unknown CMV status. Unsorted PBMCs blocked a conclusive comparison of naive and antigen-experienced cells. Strong correlation linked observed beta diversity and percent naive T cells.

CDR3 length equals 17 residues. Trimming took 2 bases from V and 1 from J; bases not matched to a gene: 9. Germline V gene data show CDR1 as SGHTA and CDR2 as FQGNSA. The chain is built from TRBV7-2 and TRBJ2-7, with 9 bases that match TRBD1. Sequences were obtained from blood. The sequence came from a man older than 75 in good health. DNA for the CDR3: TGTGCCAGCAGCTTATTGAGCTGGACAGGGGAATCCTACGAGCAGTACTTC. This codes for CASSLLSWTGESYEQYF.